Below are 27 T cell receptor beta chains sequenced from a single sample in a study of regulatory T cells in long-lasting Graves disease. Documented time point: persistent/refractory GD, antithyroid drugs over 5 years with positive TRAb. RNA from PBMCs was the source of the TCR library. Construction of the TCR beta libraries employed iRepertoire HTBI primers in conjunction with Arm-PCR of CDR3 regions. TCRdb reanalysed the multiplex PCR reads using MiXCR and keeps one entry per CDR3 protein. The table has almost 350,000 distinct CDR3 sequences, roughly a fifth seen once. The starting material was peripheral blood mononuclear cells (PBMCs), obtained when the disease was refractory, from a patient treated with antithyroid drugs. All receptors come from a female donor with Graves disease.

This chain links TRBV12-3 or TRBV12-4 with TRBJ2-2; TRBD2 might be the D (6 bases). The V end was cut by 0 bases, the J end by 3 bases, with 8 bases between. The CDR3 extends over 15 amino acids. The CDR3 protein is CASSLAAGYTGELFF. The DNA for the CDR3 is TGTGCCAGCAGTTTAGCGGCGGGGTACACCGGGGAGCTGTTTTTT.

The sample holds many counts of this clonotype. The chain links TRBV10-3 to TRBJ2-7; D may be TRBD1 (6 bases). Germline CDR1 ENHRY, CDR2 SYGVKD. The ends were cut back, 3 bases at V and 2 bases at J, with 14 bases in the middle. The CDR3 totals 15 residues. CDR3 nucleotide sequence: TGTGCCATCAGTGACCTTACCGGGACAACCTACGAGCAGTACTTC. As protein: CAISDLTGTTYEQYF.

The V gene is TRBV19, the J gene TRBJ2-1, with no clear D. Germline CDR1 and CDR2: LNHDA and SQIVND (reference sequence). This CDR3 spans 13 amino acids. Trimming stripped 1 base from V and 12 bases from J, with 13 bases between. CDR3 nucleotide sequence: TGTGCCAGTAGTATAGGGCAGGCTATTGGGCAGTTCTTC. Protein product: CASSIGQAIGQFF.

With respect to this clonotype: This may be a read error, as it is one base from a much larger clone. The chain carries TRBV12-3 or TRBV12-4 and TRBJ2-7; D may be TRBD1 (6 bases). The CDR3 extends over 14 amino acids. CDR3 protein: CASSFQGSSYKQYF. The CDR3 bases are TGTGCCAGCAGTTTTCAGGGGAGCTCCTACAAGCAGTACTTC.

This clonotype was detected many times. The rearrangement links TRBV29-1 to TRBJ1-2; D unclear. This CDR3 contains 13 residues. Germline-derived CDR1 and CDR2 are SQVTM and ANQGSEA. Between the trimmed V and J ends, which lost 4 bases and 0 bases, there was a span of 9 bases. This CDR3 is CSVGREPNYGYTF. CDR3 bases: TGCAGCGTTGGGCGGGAGCCTAACTATGGCTACACCTTC. Complete variable domain (other parts from reference TRBV29-1 and TRBJ1-2): SAVISQKPSRDICQRGTSLTIQCQVDSQVTMMFWYRQQPGQSLTLIATANQGSEATYESGFVIDKFPISRPNLTFSTLTVSNMSPEDSSIYLCSVGREPNYGYTFGSGTRLTVV.

This clonotype was observed many times. The chain is built from TRBV2 and TRBJ1-4, with 8 bases matching TRBD1. The trim removed 5 bases at V and 8 bases at J, leaving 7 bases unmatched. The CDR3 is 14 residues long. The germline V gene has CDR1 SNHLY and CDR2 FYNNEI. CDR3 loop: CASSPHRGEEKLFF. The CDR3 bases are TGTGCCAGCAGTCCCCACAGGGGGGAAGAAAAACTGTTTTTT.

In the case of this clonotype: A far larger clone is one nucleotide away, so this likely arose from a read error. This chain links TRBV27 with TRBJ2-7; no definite D call. CDR1 and CDR2 (germline): MNHEY, SMNVEV (reference sequence). The CDR3 is made up of 11 amino acids. CDR3 sequence reads: CASSALLEQCF. The CDR3 DNA sequence: TGTGCCAGCAGTGCCCTGCTGGAGCAGTGCTTC.

This clonotype was recorded a few times. The gene calls are TRBV11-2 and TRBJ1-6; D is uncertain. The CDR3 loop spans 16 amino acids. From germline, CDR1 is SGHAT and CDR2 FQNNGV. Trimming took 5 bases from V and 3 from J, leaving 14 bases between them. CDR3 sequence reads: CASSPRAGFYNSPLHF. CDR3 sequence (DNA): TGTGCCAGCAGCCCACGGGCGGGTTTCTATAATTCACCCCTCCACTTT.

This clonotype was seen a few times. As DNA, the CDR3 is TGTGCCACTAACACCGGGACAGGGCCCACCGGGGAGCTGTTTTTT. Protein: CATNTGTGPTGELFF. The chain combines TRBV24-1 with TRBJ2-2; 9 nucleotides agree with TRBD1. From germline, CDR1 is KGHDR and CDR2 SFDVKD. Trimming cost V 10 bases and J 4 bases; bases outside gene matches: 9. The CDR3 is 15 amino acids.

The CDR3 DNA reads as TGTGCCAGTAGTTTGGGGGTCGGAACACCTGAAGCTTTCTTT. It translates to CASSLGVGTPEAFF. The rearrangement links TRBV19 to TRBJ1-1, with TRBD1 as a possible D gene (5 bases). Germline-derived CDR1 and CDR2 are LNHDA and SQIVND (reference sequence). With 5 bases removed from V and 6 bases from J, the gap between germline ends came to 16 bases. The CDR3 contains 14 residues.

This clonotype occurred many times. The chain links TRBV12-3 or TRBV12-4 to TRBJ1-5; TRBD1 is a possible D gene (5 bases). The V gene lost 6 bases and the J gene lost 6 bases, with 21 bases spanning the gap. CDR3 length equals 16 residues. The CDR3 region is CASSLPPGPTVQPQHF. The CDR3 DNA reads TGTGCCAGCAGCCTACCTCCGGGACCGACGGTTCAGCCCCAGCATTTT.

This clonotype has just a few counts. The rearrangement uses TRBV7-9 and TRBJ1-1, with a possible D match to TRBD1 (6 bases). The CDR3 is 12 amino acids. CDR1 is SEHNR and CDR2 is FQNEAQ in the germline V gene (reference sequence). This chain's CDR3 is CAGGARNTEAFF. CDR3 DNA sequence: TGTGCAGGGGGGGCGCGGAACACTGAAGCTTTCTTT.

There are many counts of this clonotype. The chain is built from TRBV28 and TRBJ1-4; 10 positions match TRBD1. The CDR3 runs 15 residues. From germline, CDR1 is MDHEN and CDR2 SYDVKM. With V trimmed by 5 bases and J by 7 bases, 7 bases remained unmatched. The CDR3 sequence: CASSPRTGGLEKLFF. Written as DNA, the CDR3 is TGTGCCAGCAGTCCCCGGACAGGGGGACTTGAAAAACTGTTTTTT.

In its sample, this clonotype was seen many times. This chain connects TRBV12-3 or TRBV12-4 to TRBJ1-4; D is unresolved. The CDR3 consists of 13 residues. V lost 6 bases to trimming and J lost 4 bases, with 9 bases between them. Here the CDR3 reads CASRKGSNEKLFF. The CDR3 coding sequence is TGTGCCAGCAGAAAGGGCAGTAATGAAAAACTGTTTTTT.

The V call is TRBV28, the J call TRBJ2-2, with 11 bases matching TRBD1. The V gene end was trimmed by 3 bases and the J gene end by 6 bases; junction bases not matched to a gene: 6. Germline lookup yields CDR1 MDHEN and CDR2 SYDVKM. CDR3 length: 16 amino acids. The CDR3 protein is CASSFPDRGRPGELFF. The CDR3 bases are TGTGCCAGCAGTTTTCCGGACAGGGGGCGACCCGGGGAGCTGTTTTTT.

The CDR3 here is CASSQDLIWERQETQYF. The CDR3 DNA reads TGTGCCAGCAGCCAAGATTTAATTTGGGAGAGGCAAGAGACCCAGTACTTC. V and J are TRBV14 and TRBJ2-5; perhaps TRBD2 as D (5 bases). V lost 0 bases and J lost 2, with 16 bases in between. CDR3 size: 17 residues. The germline V gene has CDR1 SGHDN and CDR2 FVKESK.

At least ten counts were recorded for this clonotype. The V gene is TRBV30, the J gene TRBJ1-1, with TRBD1 as a possible D gene (5 bases). Germline-derived CDR1 and CDR2 are GTSNPN and SVGIG (reference sequence). The CDR3 spans 12 residues. Trimming removed 3 bases from V and 4 bases from J, with 9 bases in between. The CDR3 sequence is CAWSAQVTEAFF. The CDR3 DNA reads TGTGCCTGGAGCGCACAGGTCACTGAAGCTTTCTTT.

The table lists this clonotype with many counts. This chain joins TRBV2 and TRBJ2-5, with D perhaps TRBD1 or TRBD2 (7 bases each). V shed 3 bases and J shed 5 bases, with 13 bases lying between them. This CDR3 region has 14 residues. CDR1 is SNHLY and CDR2 is FYNNEI in the germline V gene. DNA for the CDR3: TGTGCCAGCAGTGACGCCAGGGGGGGGGAGACCCAGTACTTC. Protein product: CASSDARGGETQYF.

This clonotype was seen at least ten times. This sequence joins TRBV11-2 and TRBJ2-5; TRBD2 is a possible D gene (7 bases). Trimming left V 5 bases short and J 5 bases short, with 18 bases between. CDR1 and CDR2 (germline): SGHAT, FQNNGV. This CDR3 has 15 residues. The chain's CDR3 is CASSPSGGSSETQYF. CDR3 in DNA: TGTGCCAGCAGCCCCTCGGGGGGCAGCTCGGAGACCCAGTACTTC.

CDR3 coding DNA: TGTGCCAGCAGCTTCCAATCTAGAACGGACCGGGGTGGTTCACCCCTCCACTTT. It yields the protein CASSFQSRTDRGGSPLHF. The chain links TRBV7-6 to TRBJ1-6; no clear D gene. V shed 3 bases and J shed 9 bases, with 24 bases lying between them. The CDR3 has 18 amino acids. Germline assignment: CDR1 SGHVS and CDR2 FNYEAQ.

The V and J genes are TRBV10-3 and TRBJ2-7; 7 bases fit TRBD1. Germline V gene lookup returns CDR1 ENHRY and CDR2 SYGVKD. The V and J ends lost 10 bases and 5 bases, in that order; junction bases with no gene match: 8. The CDR3 consists of 12 residues. CDR3 DNA: TGTGCCACCGCGGACAGGCGAGACGAGCAGTACTTC. This translates into CATADRRDEQYF.

This sequence joins TRBV11-2 and TRBJ1-2; 7 nucleotides line up with TRBD1. This CDR3 region has 15 residues. Germline-derived CDR1 and CDR2 are SGHAT and FQNNGV. V lost 4 bases and J lost 0; bases outside the gene matches: 5. As DNA, the CDR3 is TGTGCCAGCAGCTCTCCGGGACAGACTAACTATGGCTACACCTTC. It encodes CASSSPGQTNYGYTF.

V gene TRBV7-3 combines with J gene TRBJ2-1; no reliable D call. V was shortened by 5 bases and J by 10 bases, with 12 bases between the two germline ends. CDR3 length: 12 residues. Germline CDR1 is SGHTA and CDR2 is FQGTGA. CDR3 sequence (DNA): TGTGCCAGCAGCGTCGGCCCCGGGGAGCAGTTCTTC. Protein product: CASSVGPGEQFF.

This sequence joins TRBV14 and TRBJ1-4; tentative D call: TRBD1 (6 bases). Germline CDR1 SGHDN, CDR2 FVKESK. The V end lost 4 bases, the J end lost 3 bases, and 12 bases lay between the germline ends. CDR3 length equals 15 residues. The CDR3 loop is CASSPHRAANEKLFF. The CDR3 bases are TGTGCCAGCAGCCCACACAGGGCCGCTAATGAAAAACTGTTTTTT.

The rearrangement joins TRBV27 to TRBJ2-5, with 10 bases fitting TRBD1. V trimming: 2 bases; J trimming: 5 bases; junction bases outside the gene matches: 5. CDR1 is MNHEY, CDR2 SMNVEV, per germline (reference sequence). The CDR3 spans 15 residues. The CDR3 loop reads CASSLGWGQGETQYF. In nucleotides, the CDR3 is TGTGCCAGCAGTTTAGGGTGGGGACAGGGGGAGACCCAGTACTTC.

This clonotype was detected many times. V gene TRBV29-1 combines with J gene TRBJ1-4; 9 nucleotides agree with TRBD1. The CDR3 runs 16 residues. Germline values: CDR1 SQVTM, CDR2 ANQGSEA. J was trimmed by 3 bases and V by 4 bases; bases with no gene match: 9. The CDR3 protein is CSVVTPQGAANEKLFF. In nucleotides, the CDR3 is TGCAGCGTTGTCACCCCACAGGGGGCGGCTAATGAAAAACTGTTTTTT.

V is TRBV28 and J is TRBJ2-3, with D possibly being TRBD2 (6 bases). Germline CDR1 and CDR2: MDHEN and SYDVKM. CDR3 length equals 16 residues. Trimming cost V 7 bases and J 0 bases, with 17 bases left between them. The CDR3 loop reads CASTPERGESTDTQYF. CDR3 bases: TGTGCCAGCACCCCGGAGCGCGGGGAGAGCACAGATACGCAGTATTTT.